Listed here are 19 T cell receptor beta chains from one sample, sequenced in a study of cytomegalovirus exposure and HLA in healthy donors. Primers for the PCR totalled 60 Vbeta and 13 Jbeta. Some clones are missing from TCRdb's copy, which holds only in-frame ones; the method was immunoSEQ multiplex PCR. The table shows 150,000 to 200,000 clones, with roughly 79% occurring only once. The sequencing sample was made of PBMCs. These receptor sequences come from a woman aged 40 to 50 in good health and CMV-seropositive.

CDR3 in amino acids: CAWVTGGNYGYTF. Here the CDR3 DNA reads TGTGCCTGGGTAACAGGGGGGAACTATGGCTACACCTTC. The genes are TRBV30 and TRBJ1-2; 8 nucleotides align to TRBD1. This CDR3 contains 13 residues. Unmatched junction bases numbered 4, after V lost 5 bases and J lost 2 bases. CDR1 is GTSNPN, CDR2 SVGIG, per germline (reference sequence).

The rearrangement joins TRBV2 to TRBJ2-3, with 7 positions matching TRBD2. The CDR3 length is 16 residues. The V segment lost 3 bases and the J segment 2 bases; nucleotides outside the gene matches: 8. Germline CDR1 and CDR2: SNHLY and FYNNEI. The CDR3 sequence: CASSDPPSGSTDTQYF. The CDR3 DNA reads TGTGCCAGCAGTGATCCCCCTAGCGGCTCCACAGATACGCAGTATTTT.

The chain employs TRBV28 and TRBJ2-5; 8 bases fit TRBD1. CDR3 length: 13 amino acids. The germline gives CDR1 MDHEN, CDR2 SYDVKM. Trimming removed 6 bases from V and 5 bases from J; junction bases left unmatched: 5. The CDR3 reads CASSSGGLETQYF. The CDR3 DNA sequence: TGTGCCAGCAGCTCAGGGGGCCTGGAGACCCAGTACTTC.

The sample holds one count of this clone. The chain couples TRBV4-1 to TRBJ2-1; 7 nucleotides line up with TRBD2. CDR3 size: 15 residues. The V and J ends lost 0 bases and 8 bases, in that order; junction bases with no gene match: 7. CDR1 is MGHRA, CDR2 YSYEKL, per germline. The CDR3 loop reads CASSQDLRGGDEQFF. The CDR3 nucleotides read TGCGCCAGCAGCCAAGATCTGAGGGGAGGGGATGAGCAGTTCTTC.

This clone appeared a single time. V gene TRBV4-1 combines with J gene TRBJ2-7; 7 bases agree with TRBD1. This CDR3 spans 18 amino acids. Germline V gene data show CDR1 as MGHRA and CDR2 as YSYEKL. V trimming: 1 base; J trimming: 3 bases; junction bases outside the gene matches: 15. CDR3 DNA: TGCGCCAGCAGCCAAGCGGTAGGGGGACAGCAAAAGAACTACGAGCAGTACTTC. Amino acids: CASSQAVGGQQKNYEQYF.

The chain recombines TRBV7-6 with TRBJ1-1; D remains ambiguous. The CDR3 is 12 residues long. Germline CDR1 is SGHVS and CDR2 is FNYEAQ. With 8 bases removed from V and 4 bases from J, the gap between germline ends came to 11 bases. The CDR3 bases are TGTGCCAGCGGAGGGTTATCCACTGAAGCTTTCTTT. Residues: CASGGLSTEAFF.

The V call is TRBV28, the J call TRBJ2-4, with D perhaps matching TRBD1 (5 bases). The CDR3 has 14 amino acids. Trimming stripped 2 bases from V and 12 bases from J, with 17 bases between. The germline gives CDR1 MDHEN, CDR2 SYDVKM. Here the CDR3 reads CASSLNPSLDSQYF. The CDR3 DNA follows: TGTGCCAGCAGTTTAAACCCCTCGTTAGACAGTCAGTACTTC.

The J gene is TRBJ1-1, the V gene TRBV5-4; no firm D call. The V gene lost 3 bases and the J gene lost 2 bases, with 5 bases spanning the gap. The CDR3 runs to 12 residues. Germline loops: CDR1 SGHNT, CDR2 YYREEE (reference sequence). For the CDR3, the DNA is TGTGCCAGCAGCTCTTTTAACACTGAAGCTTTCTTT. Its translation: CASSSFNTEAFF.

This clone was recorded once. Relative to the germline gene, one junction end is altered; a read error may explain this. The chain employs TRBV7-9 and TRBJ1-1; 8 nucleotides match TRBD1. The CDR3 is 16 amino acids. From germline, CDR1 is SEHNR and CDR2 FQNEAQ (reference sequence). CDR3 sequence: CSSSLDLSGQGGEAFF. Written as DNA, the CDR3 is TGTTCCAGCAGCTTAGATCTCAGCGGACAGGGCGGTGAAGCTTTCTTT.

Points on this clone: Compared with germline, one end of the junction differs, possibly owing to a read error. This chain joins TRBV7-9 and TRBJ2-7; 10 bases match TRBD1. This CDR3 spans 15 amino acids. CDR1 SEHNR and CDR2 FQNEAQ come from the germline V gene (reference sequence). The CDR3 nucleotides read TGTTCCAGCAGCTTTCCGGGACAGGGGAAGCACGAGCAGTACTTC. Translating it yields CSSSFPGQGKHEQYF.

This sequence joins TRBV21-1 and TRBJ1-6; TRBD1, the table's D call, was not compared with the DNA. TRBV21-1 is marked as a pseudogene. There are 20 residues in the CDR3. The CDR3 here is CASSKVGETGEKSYNSPLHF. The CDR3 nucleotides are TGTGCCAGCAGCAAAGTGGGGGAGACAGGGGAAAAGTCCTATAATTCACCCCTCCACTTT.

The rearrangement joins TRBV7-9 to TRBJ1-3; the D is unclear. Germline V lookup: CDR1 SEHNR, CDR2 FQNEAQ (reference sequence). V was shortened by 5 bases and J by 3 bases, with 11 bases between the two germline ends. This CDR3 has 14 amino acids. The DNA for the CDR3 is TGTGCCAGCAGCATACAGCTAAGTGGAAACACCATATATTTT. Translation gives CASSIQLSGNTIYF.

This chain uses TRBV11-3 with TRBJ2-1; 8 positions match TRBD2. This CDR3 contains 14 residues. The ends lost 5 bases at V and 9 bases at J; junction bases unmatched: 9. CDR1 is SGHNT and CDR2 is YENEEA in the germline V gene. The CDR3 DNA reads TGTGCCAGCAGCGACGGGGGGGCGCGGGCTGAGCAGTTCTTC. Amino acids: CASSDGGARAEQFF.

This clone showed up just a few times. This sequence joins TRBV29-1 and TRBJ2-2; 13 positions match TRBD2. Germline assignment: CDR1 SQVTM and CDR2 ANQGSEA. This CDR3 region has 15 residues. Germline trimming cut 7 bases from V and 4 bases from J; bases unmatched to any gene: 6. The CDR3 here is CSATSGGAVTGELFF. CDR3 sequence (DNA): TGCAGCGCCACTAGCGGGGGGGCGGTCACCGGGGAGCTGTTTTTT.

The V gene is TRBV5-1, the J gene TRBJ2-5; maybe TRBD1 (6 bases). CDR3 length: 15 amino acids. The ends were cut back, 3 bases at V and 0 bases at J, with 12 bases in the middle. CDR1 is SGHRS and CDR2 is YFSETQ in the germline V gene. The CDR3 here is CASSSPRTDQETQYF. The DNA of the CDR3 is TGCGCCAGCAGCTCGCCCCGGACAGACCAAGAGACCCAGTACTTC.

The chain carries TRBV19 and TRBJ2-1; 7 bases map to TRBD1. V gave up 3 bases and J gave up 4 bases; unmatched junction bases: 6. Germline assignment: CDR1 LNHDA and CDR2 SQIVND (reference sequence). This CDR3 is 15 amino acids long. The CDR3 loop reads CASSMWSGGYNEQFF. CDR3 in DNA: TGTGCCAGTAGTATGTGGTCAGGGGGATACAATGAGCAGTTCTTC. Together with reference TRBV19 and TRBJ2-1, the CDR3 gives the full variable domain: DGGITQSPKYLFRKEGQNVTLSCEQNLNHDAMYWYRQDPGQGLRLIYYSQIVNDFQKGDIAEGYSVSREKKESFPLTVTSAQKNPTAFYLCASSMWSGGYNEQFFGPGTRLTVL.

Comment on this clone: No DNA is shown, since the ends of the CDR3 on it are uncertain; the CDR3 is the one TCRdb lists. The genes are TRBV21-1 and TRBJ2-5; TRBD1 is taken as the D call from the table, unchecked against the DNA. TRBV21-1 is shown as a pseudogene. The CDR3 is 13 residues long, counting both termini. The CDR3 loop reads CASSKVGTGNEYF.

This CDR3 is CASSSAGEKLFF. The CDR3 bases are TGTGCCAGCAGTTCGGCCGGGGAAAAACTGTTTTTT. This chain connects TRBV28 to TRBJ1-4; no reliable D call. The CDR3 is made up of 12 amino acids. The germline gives CDR1 MDHEN, CDR2 SYDVKM. Trimming left V 4 bases short and J 8 bases short, with 8 bases between.

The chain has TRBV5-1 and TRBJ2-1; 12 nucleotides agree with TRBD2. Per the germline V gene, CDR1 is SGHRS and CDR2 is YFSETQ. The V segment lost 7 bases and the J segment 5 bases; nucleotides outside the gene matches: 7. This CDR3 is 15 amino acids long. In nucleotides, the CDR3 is TGCGCCAGCGCTAGCGGGGGGGCAATGGACAATGAGCAGTTCTTC. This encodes CASASGGAMDNEQFF. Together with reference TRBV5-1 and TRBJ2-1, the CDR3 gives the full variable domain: KAGVTQTPRYLIKTRGQQVTLSCSPISGHRSVSWYQQTPGQGLQFLFEYFSETQRNKGNFPGRFSGRQFSNSRSEMNVSTLELGDSALYLCASASGGAMDNEQFFGPGTRLTVL.